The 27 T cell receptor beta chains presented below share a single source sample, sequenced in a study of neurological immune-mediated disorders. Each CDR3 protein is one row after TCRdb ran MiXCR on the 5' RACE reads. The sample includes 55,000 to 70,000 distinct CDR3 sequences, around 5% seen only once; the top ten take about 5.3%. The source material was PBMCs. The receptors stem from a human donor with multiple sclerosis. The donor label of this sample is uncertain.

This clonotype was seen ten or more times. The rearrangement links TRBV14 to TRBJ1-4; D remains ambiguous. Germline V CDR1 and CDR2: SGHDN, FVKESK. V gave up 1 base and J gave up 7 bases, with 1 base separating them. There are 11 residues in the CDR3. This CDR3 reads CASSQAEKLFF. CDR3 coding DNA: TGTGCCAGCAGCCAAGCTGAAAAACTGTTTTTT.

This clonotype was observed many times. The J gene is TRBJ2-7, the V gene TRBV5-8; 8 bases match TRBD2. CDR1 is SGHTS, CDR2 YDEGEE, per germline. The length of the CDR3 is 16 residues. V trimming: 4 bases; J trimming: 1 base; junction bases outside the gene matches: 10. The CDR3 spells CASSPWKSGGSYEQYF. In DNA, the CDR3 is TGTGCCAGCAGCCCCTGGAAAAGCGGGGGATCCTACGAGCAGTACTTC.

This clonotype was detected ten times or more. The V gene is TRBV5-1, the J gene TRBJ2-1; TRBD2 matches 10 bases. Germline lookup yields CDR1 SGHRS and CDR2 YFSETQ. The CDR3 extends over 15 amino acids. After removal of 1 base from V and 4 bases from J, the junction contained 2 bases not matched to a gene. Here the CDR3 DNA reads TGCGCCAGCAGCTTGAGAGCGGGGGGGTACAATGAGCAGTTCTTC. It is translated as CASSLRAGGYNEQFF.

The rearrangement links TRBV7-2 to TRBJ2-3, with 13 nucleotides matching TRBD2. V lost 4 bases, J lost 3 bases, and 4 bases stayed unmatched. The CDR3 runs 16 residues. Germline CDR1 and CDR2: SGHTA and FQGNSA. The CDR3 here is CASSSRLAGGTDTQYF. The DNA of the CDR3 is TGTGCCAGCAGCTCAAGACTAGCGGGGGGTACAGATACGCAGTATTTT.

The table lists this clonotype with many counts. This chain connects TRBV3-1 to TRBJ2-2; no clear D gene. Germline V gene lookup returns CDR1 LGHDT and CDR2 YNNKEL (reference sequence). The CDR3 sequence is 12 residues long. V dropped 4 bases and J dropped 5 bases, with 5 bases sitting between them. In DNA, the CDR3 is TGTGCCAGCAGCCCACGGACCGGGGAGCTGTTTTTT. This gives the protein CASSPRTGELFF.

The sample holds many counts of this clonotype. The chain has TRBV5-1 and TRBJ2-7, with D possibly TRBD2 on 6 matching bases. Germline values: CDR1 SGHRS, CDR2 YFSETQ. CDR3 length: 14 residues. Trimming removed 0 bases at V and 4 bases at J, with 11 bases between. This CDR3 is CASSLDGGKYEQYF. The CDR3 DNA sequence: TGCGCCAGCAGCTTGGACGGGGGTAAATACGAGCAGTACTTC.

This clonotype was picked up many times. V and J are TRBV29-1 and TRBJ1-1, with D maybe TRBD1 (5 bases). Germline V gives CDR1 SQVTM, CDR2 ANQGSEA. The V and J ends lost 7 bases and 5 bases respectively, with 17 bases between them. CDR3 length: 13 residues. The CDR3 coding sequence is TGCAGCGGCCAACAGGTTTTGTGGACTGAAGCTTTCTTT. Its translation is CSGQQVLWTEAFF. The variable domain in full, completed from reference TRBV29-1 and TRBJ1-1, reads SAVISQKPSRDICQRGTSLTIQCQVDSQVTMMFWYRQQPGQSLTLIATANQGSEATYESGFVIDKFPISRPNLTFSTLTVSNMSPEDSSIYLCSGQQVLWTEAFFGQGTRLTVV.

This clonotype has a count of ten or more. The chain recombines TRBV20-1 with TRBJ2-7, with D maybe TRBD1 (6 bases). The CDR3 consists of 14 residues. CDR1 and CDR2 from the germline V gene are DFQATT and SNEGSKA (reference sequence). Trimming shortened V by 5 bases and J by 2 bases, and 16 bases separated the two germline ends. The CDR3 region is CSAWTGQQTYEQYF. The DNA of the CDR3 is TGCAGTGCTTGGACCGGACAGCAAACCTACGAGCAGTACTTC.

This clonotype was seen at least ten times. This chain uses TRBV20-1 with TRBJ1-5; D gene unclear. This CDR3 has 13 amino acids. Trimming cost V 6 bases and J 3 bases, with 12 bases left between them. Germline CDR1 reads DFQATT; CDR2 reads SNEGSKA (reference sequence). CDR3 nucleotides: TGCAGTGCCCTCGACGAACCCAATCAGCCCCAGCATTTT. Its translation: CSALDEPNQPQHF.

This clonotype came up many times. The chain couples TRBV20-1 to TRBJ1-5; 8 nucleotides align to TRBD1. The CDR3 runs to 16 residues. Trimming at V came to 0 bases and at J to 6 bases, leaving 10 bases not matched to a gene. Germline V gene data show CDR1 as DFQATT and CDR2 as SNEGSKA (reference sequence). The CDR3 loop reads CSARDLDRDGGQPQHF. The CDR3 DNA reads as TGCAGTGCTAGAGACTTGGACAGGGACGGTGGTCAGCCCCAGCATTTT.

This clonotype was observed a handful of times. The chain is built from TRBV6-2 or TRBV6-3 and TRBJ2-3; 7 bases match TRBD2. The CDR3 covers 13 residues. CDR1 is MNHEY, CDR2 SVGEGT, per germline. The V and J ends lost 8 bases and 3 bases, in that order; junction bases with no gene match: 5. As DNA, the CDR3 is TGTGCCAGCCTAGCGGTGGGGACAGATACGCAGTATTTT. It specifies CASLAVGTDTQYF.

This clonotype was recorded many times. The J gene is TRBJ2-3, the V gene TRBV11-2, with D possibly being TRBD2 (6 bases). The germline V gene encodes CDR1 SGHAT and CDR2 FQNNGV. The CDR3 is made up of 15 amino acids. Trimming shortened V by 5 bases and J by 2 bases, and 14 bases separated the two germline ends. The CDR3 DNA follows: TGTGCCAGCAGCCTCCGAGCGGGCGCCACAGATACGCAGTATTTT. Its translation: CASSLRAGATDTQYF.

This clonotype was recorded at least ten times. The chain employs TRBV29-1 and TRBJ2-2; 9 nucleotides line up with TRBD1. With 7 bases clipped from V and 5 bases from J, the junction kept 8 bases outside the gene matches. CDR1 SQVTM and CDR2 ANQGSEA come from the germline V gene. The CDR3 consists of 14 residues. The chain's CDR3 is CSAQGALRTGELFF. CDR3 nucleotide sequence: TGCAGCGCACAGGGGGCGCTAAGGACCGGGGAGCTGTTTTTT.

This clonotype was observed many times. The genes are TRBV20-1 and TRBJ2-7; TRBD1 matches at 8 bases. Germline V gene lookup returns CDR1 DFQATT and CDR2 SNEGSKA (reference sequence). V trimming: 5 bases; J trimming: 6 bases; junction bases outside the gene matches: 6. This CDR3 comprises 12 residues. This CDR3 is CSAGTGQGEQYF. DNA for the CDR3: TGCAGTGCTGGGACAGGCCAGGGCGAGCAGTACTTC.

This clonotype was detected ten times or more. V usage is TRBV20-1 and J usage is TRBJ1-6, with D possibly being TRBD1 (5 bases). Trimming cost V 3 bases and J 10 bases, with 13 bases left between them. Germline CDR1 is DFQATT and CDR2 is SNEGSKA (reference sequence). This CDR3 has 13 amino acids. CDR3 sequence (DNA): TGCAGTGCTAGTACCGGGACTCTATCACCCCTCCACTTT. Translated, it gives CSASTGTLSPLHF.

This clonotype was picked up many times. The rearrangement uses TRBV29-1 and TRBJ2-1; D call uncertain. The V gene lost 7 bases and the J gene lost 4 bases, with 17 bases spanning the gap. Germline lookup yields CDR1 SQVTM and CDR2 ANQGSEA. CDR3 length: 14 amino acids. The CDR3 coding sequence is TGCAGCGCCTTAGGCCCCGGGCGATACAATGAGCAGTTCTTC. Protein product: CSALGPGRYNEQFF.

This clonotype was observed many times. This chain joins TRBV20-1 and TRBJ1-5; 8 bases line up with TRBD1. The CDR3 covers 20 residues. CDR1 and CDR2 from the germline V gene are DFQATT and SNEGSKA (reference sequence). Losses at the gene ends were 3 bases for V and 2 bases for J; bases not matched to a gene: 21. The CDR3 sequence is CSASPPPTGARTYGNQPQHF. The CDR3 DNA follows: TGCAGTGCTAGCCCCCCCCCGACAGGGGCAAGAACTTATGGCAATCAGCCCCAGCATTTT.

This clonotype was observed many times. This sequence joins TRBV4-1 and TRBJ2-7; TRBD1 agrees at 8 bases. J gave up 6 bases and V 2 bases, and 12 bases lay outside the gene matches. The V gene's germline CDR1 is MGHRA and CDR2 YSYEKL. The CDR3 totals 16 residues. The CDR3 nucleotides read TGCGCCAGCAGCCAATCATCTTTCGGACAGGGATCCGAGCAGTACTTC. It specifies CASSQSSFGQGSEQYF.

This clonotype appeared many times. CDR3 in amino acids: CATSSARGTDTQYF. In nucleotides, the CDR3 is TGTGCCACCAGTTCAGCGAGGGGCACAGATACGCAGTATTTT. The chain uses TRBV24-1 and TRBJ2-3; D is possibly TRBD2 (5 bases). V lost 6 bases and J 1 base, leaving 10 bases between the germline ends. The CDR3 has 14 residues. The germline V gene has CDR1 KGHDR and CDR2 SFDVKD.

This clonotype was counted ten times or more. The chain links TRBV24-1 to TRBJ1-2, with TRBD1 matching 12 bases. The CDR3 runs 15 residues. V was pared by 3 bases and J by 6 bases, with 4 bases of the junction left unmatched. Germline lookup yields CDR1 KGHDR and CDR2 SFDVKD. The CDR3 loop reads CATSDPGQGAHGYTF. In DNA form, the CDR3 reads TGTGCCACCAGTGATCCGGGACAGGGGGCGCATGGCTACACCTTC.

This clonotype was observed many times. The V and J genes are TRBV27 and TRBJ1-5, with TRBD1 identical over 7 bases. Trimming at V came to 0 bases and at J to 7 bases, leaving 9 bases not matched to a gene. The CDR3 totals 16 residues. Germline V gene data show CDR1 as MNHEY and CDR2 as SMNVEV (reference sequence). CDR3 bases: TGTGCCAGCAGTTTATCTGCTTGGCCAGGGGGGCAGCCCCAGCATTTT. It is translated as CASSLSAWPGGQPQHF.

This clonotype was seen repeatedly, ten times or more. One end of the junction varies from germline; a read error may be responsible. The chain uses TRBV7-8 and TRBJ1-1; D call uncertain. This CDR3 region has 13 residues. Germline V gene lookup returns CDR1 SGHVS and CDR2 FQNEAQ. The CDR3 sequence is CASSLERNAEAFF. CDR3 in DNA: TGTGCCAGCAGCTTGGAAAGGAACGCTGAAGCTTTCTTT.

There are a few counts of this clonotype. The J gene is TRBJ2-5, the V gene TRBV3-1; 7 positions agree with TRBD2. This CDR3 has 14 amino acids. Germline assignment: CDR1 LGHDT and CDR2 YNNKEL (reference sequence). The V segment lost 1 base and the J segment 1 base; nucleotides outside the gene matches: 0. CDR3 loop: CASSQGGGQETQYF. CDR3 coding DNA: TGTGCCAGCAGCCAAGGGGGGGGCCAAGAGACCCAGTACTTC.

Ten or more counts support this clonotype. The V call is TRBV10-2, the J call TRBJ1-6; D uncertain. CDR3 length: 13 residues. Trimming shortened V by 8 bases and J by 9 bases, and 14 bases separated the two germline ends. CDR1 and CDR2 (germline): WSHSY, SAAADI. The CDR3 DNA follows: TGCGCCAGCGCTACTTCATTGGCTTCACCCCTCCACTTT. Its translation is CASATSLASPLHF.

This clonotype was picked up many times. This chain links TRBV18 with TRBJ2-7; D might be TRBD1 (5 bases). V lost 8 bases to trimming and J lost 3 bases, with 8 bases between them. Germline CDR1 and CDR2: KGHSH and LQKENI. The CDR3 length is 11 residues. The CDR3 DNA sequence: TGTGCCAGCCTCAGGGACTACGAGCAGTACTTC. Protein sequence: CASLRDYEQYF.

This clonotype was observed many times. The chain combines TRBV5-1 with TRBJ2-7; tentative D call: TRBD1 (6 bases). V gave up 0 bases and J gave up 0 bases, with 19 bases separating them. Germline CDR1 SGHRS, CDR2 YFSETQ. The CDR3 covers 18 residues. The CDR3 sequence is CASSLDPGHRLSSYEQYF. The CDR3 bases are TGCGCCAGCAGCTTGGACCCGGGACACCGACTTAGCTCCTACGAGCAGTACTTC.

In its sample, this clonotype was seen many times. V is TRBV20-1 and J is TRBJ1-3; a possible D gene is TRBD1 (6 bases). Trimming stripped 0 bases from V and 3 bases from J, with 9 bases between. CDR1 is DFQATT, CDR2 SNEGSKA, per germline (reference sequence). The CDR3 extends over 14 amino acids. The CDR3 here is CSAREGGVGNTIYF. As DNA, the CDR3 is TGCAGTGCTAGAGAAGGGGGAGTTGGAAACACCATATATTTT.